These 19 T cell receptor beta chains originate from one sample sequenced in a study of chemoradiotherapy in HPV16-positive cancers. The assay was immunoSEQ multiplex PCR, and TCRdb's table has in-frame clones only and misses some. Of about 7,800 clones listed, less than 75% were seen once; the top ten hold 31%. Sampling was done from a patient who underwent chemoradiotherapy. The receptors shown here come from a human donor with HPV-associated anogenital cancer.

This chain connects TRBV27 to TRBJ2-7; 9 positions match TRBD1. V was clipped by 2 bases and J by 5 bases; unmatched bases: 1. From germline, CDR1 is MNHEY and CDR2 SMNVEV (reference sequence). The CDR3 sequence is 13 residues long. This chain's CDR3 is CASSLRTGDEQYV. DNA for the CDR3: TGTGCCAGCAGTTTACGGACAGGGGACGAGCAGTACGTC.

This clone was detected a few times. This rearrangement joins TRBV4-1 to TRBJ2-4, with TRBD2 matching over 12 bases. Per germline, CDR1 MGHRA and CDR2 YSYEKL. V lost 1 base, J lost 6 bases, and 10 bases stayed unmatched. The CDR3 runs 18 residues. The CDR3 loop is CASSQGLAGARGGNIQYF. DNA of the CDR3: TGCGCCAGCAGCCAAGGACTAGCGGGAGCTCGGGGTGGAAACATTCAGTACTTC.

The V call is TRBV7-2, the J call TRBJ1-2, with a weak D call TRBD1 (5 bases). Germline CDR1 is SGHTA and CDR2 is FQGNSA. CDR3 length equals 14 residues. V lost 8 bases and J lost 5, with 18 bases in between. The CDR3 DNA follows: TGTGCCAGCGCTGCGAACAGAGGGGAATATGGCTACACCTTC. Translated: CASAANRGEYGYTF.

This clone was observed a handful of times. The J gene is TRBJ2-2, the V gene TRBV7-9; the match to TRBD1 covers 9 bases. Trimming removed 6 bases from V and 3 bases from J; junction bases left unmatched: 8. The CDR3 is 16 residues long. In germline, CDR1 is SEHNR, CDR2 FQNEAQ (reference sequence). CDR3 loop: CASSSPGQGYTGELFF. CDR3 coding DNA: TGTGCCAGCAGTTCTCCGGGACAGGGCTACACCGGGGAGCTGTTTTTT.

V gene TRBV19 combines with J gene TRBJ2-2, with unresolved D. Germline-derived CDR1 and CDR2 are LNHDA and SQIVND (reference sequence). This CDR3 spans 12 amino acids. V lost 8 bases to trimming and J lost 4 bases, with 8 bases between them. CDR3 amino acids: CASLWPTGELFF. The DNA of the CDR3 is TGTGCCAGTCTTTGGCCCACCGGGGAGCTGTTTTTT.

This sequence joins TRBV19 and TRBJ1-2, with D hard to call. The ends were cut back, 2 bases at V and 8 bases at J, with 15 bases in the middle. This CDR3 has 14 amino acids. CDR1 is LNHDA and CDR2 is SQIVND in the germline V gene (reference sequence). CDR3 protein: CASSINQGRGGYTF. In nucleotides, the CDR3 is TGTGCCAGTAGTATAAATCAAGGACGAGGCGGCTACACCTTC.

V and J are TRBV28 and TRBJ2-1; TRBD2 might be the D (5 bases). CDR3 size: 16 residues. V gave up 6 bases and J gave up 4 bases, with 19 bases separating them. Looked up from germline, CDR1 is MDHEN and CDR2 is SYDVKM. CDR3 residues: CASRAVVALRYNEQFF. The CDR3 nucleotides read TGTGCCAGCAGGGCCGTGGTAGCGTTAAGATACAATGAGCAGTTCTTC.

The chain recombines TRBV28 with TRBJ1-1, with 8 nucleotides matching TRBD1. Germline trimming cut 4 bases from V and 12 bases from J; bases unmatched to any gene: 4. CDR1 and CDR2 from the germline V gene are MDHEN and SYDVKM. This CDR3 has 11 residues. CDR3 region: CASSSRQGTFF. In nucleotides, the CDR3 is TGTGCCAGCAGTTCTCGACAGGGGACTTTCTTT.

The chain links TRBV9 to TRBJ1-4; unclear D gene. V was shortened by 0 bases and J by 8 bases, with 11 bases between the two germline ends. The CDR3 length is 14 residues. The germline CDR1 and CDR2 sequences are SGDLS and YYNGEE. DNA of the CDR3: TGTGCCAGCAGCGTAGACCCGGGGAGCGAAAAACTGTTTTTT. Translating it yields CASSVDPGSEKLFF.

This rearrangement joins TRBV14 to TRBJ1-2; no clear D gene. V gave up 0 bases and J gave up 5 bases, with 7 bases separating them. The CDR3 consists of 13 residues. Germline V gene lookup returns CDR1 SGHDN and CDR2 FVKESK. The CDR3 region is CASSQDRQYGYTF. CDR3 coding DNA: TGTGCCAGCAGCCAAGATAGGCAGTATGGCTACACCTTC.

This sequence joins TRBV19 and TRBJ2-7, with a tentative D call TRBD2 (6 bases). Germline V gene sequence: CDR1 LNHDA, CDR2 SQIVND (reference sequence). V shed 7 bases and J shed 5 bases, with 18 bases lying between them. The CDR3 has 14 amino acids. CDR3 DNA sequence: TGTGCCAGTACCTTTAGCGGAACGCCCCACGAGCAGTACTTC. As protein: CASTFSGTPHEQYF.

The V and J genes are TRBV10-3 and TRBJ1-2; D call uncertain. Per the germline V gene, CDR1 is ENHRY and CDR2 is SYGVKD. V shed 4 bases and J shed 4 bases, with 10 bases lying between them. The CDR3 is made up of 13 amino acids. The chain's CDR3 is CAISGQVRYGYTF. The CDR3 coding sequence is TGTGCCATCAGTGGCCAGGTGCGCTATGGCTACACCTTC.

The chain combines TRBV7-9 with TRBJ2-7; 9 bases fit TRBD1. J lost 1 base, V lost 4 bases, and 8 bases had no gene match. This CDR3 region has 16 residues. CDR1 is SEHNR and CDR2 is FQNEAQ in the germline V gene (reference sequence). The CDR3 region is CASSSYPGTGSYEQYF. The DNA for the CDR3 is TGTGCCAGCAGCTCCTACCCCGGGACAGGGTCCTACGAGCAGTACTTC.

The chain recombines TRBV27 with TRBJ1-4; D might be TRBD1 (6 bases). CDR1 is MNHEY, CDR2 SMNVEV, per germline (reference sequence). The CDR3 spans 16 residues. The germline V and J ends were trimmed by 1 base and 7 bases, with 16 bases remaining between them. CDR3 loop: CASSLYPTGYGEKLFF. The CDR3, as DNA: TGTGCCAGCAGTTTATATCCCACAGGGTACGGTGAAAAACTGTTTTTT.

This clone was found a few times. The chain links TRBV11-2 to TRBJ1-4, with a possible D match to TRBD1 (5 bases). Per germline, CDR1 SGHAT and CDR2 FQNNGV. The ends were cut back, 6 bases at V and 0 bases at J, with 20 bases in the middle. The CDR3 length is 18 residues. This chain's CDR3 is CASRRRQTSLATNEKLFF. CDR3 coding DNA: TGTGCCAGCAGACGACGACAGACCAGCCTTGCAACTAATGAAAAACTGTTTTTT. The full variable domain, with the rest looked up from reference TRBV11-2 and TRBJ1-4, is EAGVAQSPRYKIIEKRQSVAFWCNPISGHATLYWYQQILGQGPKLLIQFQNNGVVDDSQLPKDRFSAERLKGVDSTLKIQPAKLEDSAVYLCASRRRQTSLATNEKLFFGSGTQLSVL.

This clone was found once. V gene TRBV5-1 combines with J gene TRBJ2-1, with 11 nucleotides matching TRBD2. V trimming: 6 bases; J trimming: 8 bases; junction bases outside the gene matches: 13. This CDR3 is 16 amino acids long. From germline, CDR1 is SGHRS and CDR2 YFSETQ. The CDR3 nucleotides are TGCGCCAGCACCCCTACTGTTAGCGGGGGGGTAGATGAGCAGTTCTTC. As protein: CASTPTVSGGVDEQFF.

The gene calls are TRBV6-5 and TRBJ2-3, with TRBD2 matching over 10 bases. This CDR3 has 14 residues. Germline CDR1 reads MNHEY; CDR2 reads SVGAGI. J was trimmed by 3 bases and V by 6 bases; bases with no gene match: 3. Written as DNA, the CDR3 is TGTGCCAGCAGGCCGGGACTAGCGACAGATACGCAGTATTTT. Translation: CASRPGLATDTQYF.

This clone showed up just a few times. The chain is built from TRBV10-2 and TRBJ2-3; 9 positions match TRBD1. V lost 8 bases and J lost 4; bases outside the gene matches: 1. Looked up from germline, CDR1 is WSHSY and CDR2 is SAAADI. This CDR3 has 12 residues. For the CDR3, the DNA is TGCGCCAGCGGACAGGGGCCAGATACGCAGTATTTT. This codes for CASGQGPDTQYF.

V usage is TRBV4-1 and J usage is TRBJ2-5; the match to TRBD1 covers 9 bases. In germline, CDR1 is MGHRA, CDR2 YSYEKL. The CDR3 sequence is 16 residues long. V lost 4 bases and J lost 2; bases outside the gene matches: 8. For the CDR3, the DNA is TGCGCCAGCAGCCGCCGGACAGGGGATGGGCAAGAGACCCAGTACTTC. It translates to CASSRRTGDGQETQYF.